This T cell receptor beta chain was documented in a study of blood T cell repertoires in COVID-19. The data were produced by immunoSEQ multiplex PCR, yet TCRdb's version contains in-frame clones alone and is incomplete. The sample has under 95,000 clones, approximately 88% seen once. This CDR3 has 14 amino acids. The germline gives CDR1 MNHEY, CDR2 SVGEGT. V dropped 6 bases and J dropped 8; count of bases not matched to a gene: 10. The rearrangement uses TRBV6-2 or TRBV6-3 and TRBJ1-1, with 9 bases matching TRBD1. The TCR was taken from a human donor in a cohort sampled during active COVID-19. The source material was peripheral blood. The CDR3 DNA reads as TGTGCCAGCAGCCCCGGGACAGGGTCATTAGAAGCTTTCTTT. This sequence encodes CASSPGTGSLEAFF.